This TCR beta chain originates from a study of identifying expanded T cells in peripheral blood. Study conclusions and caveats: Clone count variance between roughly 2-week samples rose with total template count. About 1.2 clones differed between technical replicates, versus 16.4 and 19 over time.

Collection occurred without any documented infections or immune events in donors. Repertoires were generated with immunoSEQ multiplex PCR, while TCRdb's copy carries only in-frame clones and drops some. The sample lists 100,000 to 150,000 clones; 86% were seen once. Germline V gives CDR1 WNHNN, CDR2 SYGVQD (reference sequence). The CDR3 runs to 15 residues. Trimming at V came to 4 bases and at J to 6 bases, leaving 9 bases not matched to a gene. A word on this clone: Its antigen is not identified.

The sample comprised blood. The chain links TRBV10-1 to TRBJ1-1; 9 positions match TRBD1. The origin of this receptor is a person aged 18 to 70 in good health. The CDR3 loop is CASSGGTGRFSEAFF. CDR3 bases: TGCGCCAGCAGTGGGGGGACAGGGAGGTTCTCTGAAGCTTTCTTT.